This TCR beta chain stems from a study of blood T cell repertoires in COVID-19. As handled by the study authors: Reference gene primers were amplified, and this amplification served to estimate nucleated cell counts. TCRdb's copy holds only in-frame clones and misses some; the assay was immunoSEQ multiplex PCR. The D gene and trimming were derived from the DNA, and the V and J assignments and clone size from that table. The sample holds about 50,000 clones, under 90% seen once. The CDR3 has 12 residues. In germline, CDR1 is KGHSY, CDR2 FQNENV. V shed 4 bases and J shed 8 bases, with 11 bases lying between them.

The chain has TRBV16 and TRBJ1-2; tentative D call: TRBD1 (6 bases). This receptor was identified in a man aged 55 to 70 with acute or convalescent COVID-19. Sequences were obtained from peripheral blood. The CDR3 nucleotides are TGTGCCAGCAGCCGTTCAGGGGTAGGCTACACCTTC. Its translation: CASSRSGVGYTF.